This T cell receptor beta chain was profiled in a study of T cell clonality in common variable immunodeficiency. Regarding the study as a whole: Reportedly, TCR beta sequences from common variable immunodeficiency showed fewer deletions and N-nucleotide insertions.

Many counts were recorded for this clone. Its antigen is not known. The read falls 3 residues short of the CDR3 end, and the missing part is taken from the germline J gene. Libraries were prepared by immunoSEQ multiplex PCR; TCRdb keeps only in-frame clonotypes and omits some of them. This sample has 30,000 to 40,000 clones, each found more than once. The CDR3 is made up of 13 amino acids. Germline loops: CDR1 SGHAT, CDR2 FQNNGV. V gave up 2 bases and J gave up 5 bases, with 7 bases separating them. No CVID subject was ill or on immunomodulatory drugs when sampled. The J gene is TRBJ2-1, the V gene TRBV11-2, with TRBD1 as a possible D gene (5 bases). The sequenced sample consisted of peripheral blood mononuclear cells. The receptor's source is a human donor with common variable immunodeficiency. This CDR3 reads CASSLIRDNEQFF. The sequenced CDR3 bases are TGTGCCAGCAGCTTAATCAGGGACAATGAG.